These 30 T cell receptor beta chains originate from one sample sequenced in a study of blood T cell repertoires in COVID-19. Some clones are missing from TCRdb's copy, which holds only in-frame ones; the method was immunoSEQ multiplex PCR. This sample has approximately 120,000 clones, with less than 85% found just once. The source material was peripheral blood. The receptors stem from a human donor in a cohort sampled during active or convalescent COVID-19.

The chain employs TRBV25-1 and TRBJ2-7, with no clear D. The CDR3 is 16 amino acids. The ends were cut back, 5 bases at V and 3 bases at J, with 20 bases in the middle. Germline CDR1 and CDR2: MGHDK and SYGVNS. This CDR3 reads CASSSLFRSGGYEQYF. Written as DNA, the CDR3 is TGTGCCAGCAGTTCATTATTTCGGTCAGGTGGCTACGAGCAGTACTTC.

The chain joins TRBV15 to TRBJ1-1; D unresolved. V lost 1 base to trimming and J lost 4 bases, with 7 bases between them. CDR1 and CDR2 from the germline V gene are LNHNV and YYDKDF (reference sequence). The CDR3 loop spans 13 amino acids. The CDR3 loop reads CATSRARATEAFF. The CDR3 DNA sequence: TGTGCCACCAGCAGAGCGAGGGCCACTGAAGCTTTCTTT.

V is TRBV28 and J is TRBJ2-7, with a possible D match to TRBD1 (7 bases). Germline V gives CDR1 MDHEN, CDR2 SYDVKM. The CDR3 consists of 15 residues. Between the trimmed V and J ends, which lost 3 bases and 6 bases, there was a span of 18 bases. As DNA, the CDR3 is TGTGCCAGCAGTTTCCTCGACAGGGCCGGGGGCGAGCAGTACTTC. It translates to CASSFLDRAGGEQYF. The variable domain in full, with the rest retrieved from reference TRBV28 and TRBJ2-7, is DVKVTQSSRYLVKRTGEKVFLECVQDMDHENMFWYRQDPGLGLRLIYFSYDVKMKEKGDIPEGYSVSREKKERFSLILESASTNQTSMYLCASSFLDRAGGEQYFGPGTRLTVT.

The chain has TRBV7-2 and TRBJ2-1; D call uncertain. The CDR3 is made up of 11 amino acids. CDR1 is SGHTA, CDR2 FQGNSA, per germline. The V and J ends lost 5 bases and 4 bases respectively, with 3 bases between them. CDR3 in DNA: TGTGCCAGCAGCCCATACAATGAGCAGTTCTTC. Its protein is CASSPYNEQFF.

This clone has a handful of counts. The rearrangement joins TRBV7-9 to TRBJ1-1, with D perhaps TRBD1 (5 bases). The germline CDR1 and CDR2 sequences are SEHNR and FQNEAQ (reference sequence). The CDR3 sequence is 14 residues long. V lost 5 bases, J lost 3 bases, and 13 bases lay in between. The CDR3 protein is CASSPGRVDTEAFF. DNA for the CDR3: TGTGCCAGCAGCCCAGGGAGGGTCGACACTGAAGCTTTCTTT.

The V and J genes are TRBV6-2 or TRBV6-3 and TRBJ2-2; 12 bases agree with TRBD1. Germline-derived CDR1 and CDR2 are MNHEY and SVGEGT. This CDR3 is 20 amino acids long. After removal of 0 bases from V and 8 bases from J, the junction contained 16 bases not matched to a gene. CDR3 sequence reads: CASSYSGTGGLMSNMGELFF. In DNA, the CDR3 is TGTGCCAGCAGTTACTCCGGGACAGGGGGCTTGATGAGCAATATGGGGGAGCTGTTTTTT.

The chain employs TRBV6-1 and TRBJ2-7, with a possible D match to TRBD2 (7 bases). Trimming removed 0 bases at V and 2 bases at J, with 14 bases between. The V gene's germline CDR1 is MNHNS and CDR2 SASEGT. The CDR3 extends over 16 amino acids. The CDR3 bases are TGTGCCAGCAGTGAAGCGCTGGGGGGGGGCCCCTACGAGCAGTACTTC. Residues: CASSEALGGGPYEQYF.

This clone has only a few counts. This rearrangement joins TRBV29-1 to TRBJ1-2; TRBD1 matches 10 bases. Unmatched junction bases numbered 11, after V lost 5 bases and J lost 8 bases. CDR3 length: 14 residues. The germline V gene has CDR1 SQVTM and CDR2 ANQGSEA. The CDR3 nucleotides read TGCAGCGTTTCCTCCGGGACAGGGGTTGGCGGCTACACCTTC. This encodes CSVSSGTGVGGYTF. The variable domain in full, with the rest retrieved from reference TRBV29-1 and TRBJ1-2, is SAVISQKPSRDICQRGTSLTIQCQVDSQVTMMFWYRQQPGQSLTLIATANQGSEATYESGFVIDKFPISRPNLTFSTLTVSNMSPEDSSIYLCSVSSGTGVGGYTFGSGTRLTVV.

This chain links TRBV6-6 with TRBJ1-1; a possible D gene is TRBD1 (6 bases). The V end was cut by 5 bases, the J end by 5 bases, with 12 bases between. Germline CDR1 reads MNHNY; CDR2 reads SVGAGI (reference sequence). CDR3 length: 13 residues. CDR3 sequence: CASSTGIGTEAFF. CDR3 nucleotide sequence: TGTGCCAGCAGTACAGGGATCGGGACTGAAGCTTTCTTT.

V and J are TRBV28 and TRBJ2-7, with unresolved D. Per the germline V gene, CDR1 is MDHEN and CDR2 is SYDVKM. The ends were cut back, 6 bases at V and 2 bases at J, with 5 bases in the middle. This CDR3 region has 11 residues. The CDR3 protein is CASRAAYEQYF. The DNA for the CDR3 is TGTGCCAGCAGGGCGGCCTACGAGCAGTACTTC.

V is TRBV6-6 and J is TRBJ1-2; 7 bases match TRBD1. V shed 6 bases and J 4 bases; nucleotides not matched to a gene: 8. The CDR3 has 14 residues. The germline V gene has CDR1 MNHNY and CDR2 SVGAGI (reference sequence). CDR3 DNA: TGTGCCAGCAGCGGACAGGAGGACTTCTATGGCTACACCTTC. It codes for CASSGQEDFYGYTF.

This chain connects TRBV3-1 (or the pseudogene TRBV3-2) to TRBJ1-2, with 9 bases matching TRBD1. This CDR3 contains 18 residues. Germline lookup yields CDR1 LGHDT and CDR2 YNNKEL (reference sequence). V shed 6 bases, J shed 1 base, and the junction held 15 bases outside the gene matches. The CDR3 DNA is TGTGCCAGCAGGGGACTAGGGGGACAGGGCCGTAATAACTATGGCTACACCTTC. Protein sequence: CASRGLGGQGRNNYGYTF.

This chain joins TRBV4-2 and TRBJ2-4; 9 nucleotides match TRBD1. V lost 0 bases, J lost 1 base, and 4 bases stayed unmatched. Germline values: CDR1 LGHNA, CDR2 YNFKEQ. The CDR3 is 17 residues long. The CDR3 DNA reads TGTGCCAGCAGCCAAGAAACAGGGGGCTGGGCCAAAAACATTCAGTACTTC. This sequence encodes CASSQETGGWAKNIQYF.

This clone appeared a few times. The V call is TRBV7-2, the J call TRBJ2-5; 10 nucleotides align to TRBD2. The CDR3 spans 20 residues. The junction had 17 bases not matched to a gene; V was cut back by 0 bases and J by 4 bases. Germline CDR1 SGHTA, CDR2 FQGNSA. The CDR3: CASSLAGSGGTKRGRETQYF. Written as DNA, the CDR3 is TGTGCCAGCAGCTTAGCAGGTAGCGGGGGGACGAAGAGAGGTCGAGAGACCCAGTACTTC.

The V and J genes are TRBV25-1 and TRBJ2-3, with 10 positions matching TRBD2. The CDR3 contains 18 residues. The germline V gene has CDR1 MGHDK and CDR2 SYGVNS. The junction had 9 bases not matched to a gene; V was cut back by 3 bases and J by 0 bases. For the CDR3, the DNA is TGTGCCAGCAGTGACCCCCGATCTAGCGGGAGAAGCACAGATACGCAGTATTTT. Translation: CASSDPRSSGRSTDTQYF.

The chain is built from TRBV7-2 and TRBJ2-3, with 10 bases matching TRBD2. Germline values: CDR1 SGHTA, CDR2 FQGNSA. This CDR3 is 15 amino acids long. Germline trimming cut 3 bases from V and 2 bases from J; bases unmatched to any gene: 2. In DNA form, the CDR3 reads TGTGCCAGCAGCTTCACTAGCGGGGCCACAGATACGCAGTATTTT. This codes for CASSFTSGATDTQYF.

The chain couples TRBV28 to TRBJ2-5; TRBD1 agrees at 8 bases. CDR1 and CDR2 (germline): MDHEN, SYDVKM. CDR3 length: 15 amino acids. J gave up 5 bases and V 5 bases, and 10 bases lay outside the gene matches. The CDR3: CASSTRAGGRETQYF. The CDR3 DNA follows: TGTGCCAGCAGTACCCGGGCAGGGGGCCGCGAGACCCAGTACTTC.

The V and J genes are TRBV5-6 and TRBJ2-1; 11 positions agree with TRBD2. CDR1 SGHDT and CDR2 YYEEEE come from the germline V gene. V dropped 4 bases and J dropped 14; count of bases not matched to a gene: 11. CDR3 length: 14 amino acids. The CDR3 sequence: CASSPGLADAREFF. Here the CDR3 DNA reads TGTGCCAGCAGCCCGGGACTAGCGGACGCGAGGGAGTTCTTC.

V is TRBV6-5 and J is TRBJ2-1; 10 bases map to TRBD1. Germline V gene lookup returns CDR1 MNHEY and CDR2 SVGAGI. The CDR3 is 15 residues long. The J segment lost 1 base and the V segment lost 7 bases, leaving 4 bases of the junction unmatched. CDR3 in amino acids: CASNRDRGSYNEQFF. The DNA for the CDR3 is TGTGCCAGCAACAGGGACAGGGGTTCCTACAATGAGCAGTTCTTC.

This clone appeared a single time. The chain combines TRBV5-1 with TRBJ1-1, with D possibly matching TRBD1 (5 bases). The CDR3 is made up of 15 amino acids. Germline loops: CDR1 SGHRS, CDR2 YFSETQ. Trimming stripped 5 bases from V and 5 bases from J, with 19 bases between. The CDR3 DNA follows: TGCGCCAGCAGTCGGAACCGACCTTCAGGGACTGAAGCTTTCTTT. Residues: CASSRNRPSGTEAFF.

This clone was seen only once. The CDR3, as DNA: TGTGCCAGCAGCTTAGCGGGAGGGGAGGAGACCCAGTACTTC. This sequence encodes CASSLAGGEETQYF. This rearrangement joins TRBV7-2 to TRBJ2-5, with 7 nucleotides matching TRBD2. The CDR3 spans 14 residues. J was trimmed by 5 bases and V by 0 bases; bases with no gene match: 3. Germline-derived CDR1 and CDR2 are SGHTA and FQGNSA.

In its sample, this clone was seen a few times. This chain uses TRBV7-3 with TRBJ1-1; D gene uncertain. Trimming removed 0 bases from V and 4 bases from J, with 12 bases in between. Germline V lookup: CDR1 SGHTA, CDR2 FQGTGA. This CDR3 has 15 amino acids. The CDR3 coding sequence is TGTGCCAGCAGCTTAACTTGGGTTAGGAGCACTGAAGCTTTCTTT. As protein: CASSLTWVRSTEAFF.

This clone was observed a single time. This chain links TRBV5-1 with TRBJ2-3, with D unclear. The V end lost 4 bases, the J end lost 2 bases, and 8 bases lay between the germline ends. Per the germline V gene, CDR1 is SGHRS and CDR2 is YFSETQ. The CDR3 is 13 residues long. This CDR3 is CASSAEITDTQYF. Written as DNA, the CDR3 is TGCGCCAGCAGCGCGGAGATCACAGATACGCAGTATTTT.

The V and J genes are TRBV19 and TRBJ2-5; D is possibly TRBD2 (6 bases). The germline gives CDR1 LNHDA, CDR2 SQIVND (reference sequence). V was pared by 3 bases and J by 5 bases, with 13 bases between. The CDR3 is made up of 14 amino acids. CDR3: CASSIGGVAETQYF. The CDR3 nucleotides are TGTGCCAGTAGTATTGGAGGGGTCGCGGAGACCCAGTACTTC.

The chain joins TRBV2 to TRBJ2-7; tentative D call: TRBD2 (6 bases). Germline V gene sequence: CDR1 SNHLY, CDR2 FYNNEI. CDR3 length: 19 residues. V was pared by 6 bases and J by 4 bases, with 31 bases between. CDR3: CASSAPIDRPSVGAYEQYF. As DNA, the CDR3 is TGTGCCAGCAGCGCCCCTATCGACCGGCCTAGCGTTGGGGCTTACGAGCAGTACTTC.

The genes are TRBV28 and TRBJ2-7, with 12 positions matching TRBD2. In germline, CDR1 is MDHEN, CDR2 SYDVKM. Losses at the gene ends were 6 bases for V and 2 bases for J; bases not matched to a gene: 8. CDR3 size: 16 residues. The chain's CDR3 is CASRFRLAGVPYEQYF. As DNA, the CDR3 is TGTGCCAGCAGGTTCAGACTAGCGGGAGTTCCCTACGAGCAGTACTTC.

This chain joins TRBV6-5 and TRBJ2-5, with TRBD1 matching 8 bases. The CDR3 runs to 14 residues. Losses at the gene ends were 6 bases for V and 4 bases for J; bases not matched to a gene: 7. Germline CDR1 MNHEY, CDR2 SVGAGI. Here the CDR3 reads CASSRGQGTETQYF. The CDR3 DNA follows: TGTGCCAGCAGCCGAGGACAGGGAACAGAGACCCAGTACTTC.

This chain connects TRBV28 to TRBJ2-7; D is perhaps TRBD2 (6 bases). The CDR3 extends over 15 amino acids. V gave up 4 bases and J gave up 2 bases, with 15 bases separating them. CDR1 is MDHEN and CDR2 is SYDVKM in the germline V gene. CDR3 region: CASSSIGTGTYEQYF. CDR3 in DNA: TGTGCCAGCAGTTCCATCGGGACTGGTACCTACGAGCAGTACTTC.

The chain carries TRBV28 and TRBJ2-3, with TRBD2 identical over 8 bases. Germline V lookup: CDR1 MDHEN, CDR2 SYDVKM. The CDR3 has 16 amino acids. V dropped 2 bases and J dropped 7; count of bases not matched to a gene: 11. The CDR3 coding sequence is TGTGCCAGCAGTTTACGGGGGCGGGGGGACACTTATACGCAGTATTTT. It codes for CASSLRGRGDTYTQYF.

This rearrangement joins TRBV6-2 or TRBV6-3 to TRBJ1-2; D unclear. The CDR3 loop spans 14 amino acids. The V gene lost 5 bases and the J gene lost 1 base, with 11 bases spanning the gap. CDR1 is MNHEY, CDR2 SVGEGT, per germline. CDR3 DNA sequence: TGTGCCAGCAGTCGCGGACTGTTTAACTATGGCTACACCTTC. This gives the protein CASSRGLFNYGYTF.